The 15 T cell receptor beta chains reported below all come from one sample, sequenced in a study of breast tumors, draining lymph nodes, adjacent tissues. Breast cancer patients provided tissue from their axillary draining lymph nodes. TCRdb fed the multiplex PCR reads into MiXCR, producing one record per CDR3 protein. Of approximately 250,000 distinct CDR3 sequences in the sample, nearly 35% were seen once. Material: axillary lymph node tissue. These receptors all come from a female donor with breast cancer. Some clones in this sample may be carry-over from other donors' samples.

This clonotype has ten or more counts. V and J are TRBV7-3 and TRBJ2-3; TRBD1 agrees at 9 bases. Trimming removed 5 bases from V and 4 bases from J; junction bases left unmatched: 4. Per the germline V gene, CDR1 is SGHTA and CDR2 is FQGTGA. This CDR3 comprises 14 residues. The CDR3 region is CASSNRGRADTQYF. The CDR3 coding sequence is TGTGCCAGCAGCAACAGGGGGCGGGCAGATACGCAGTATTTT.

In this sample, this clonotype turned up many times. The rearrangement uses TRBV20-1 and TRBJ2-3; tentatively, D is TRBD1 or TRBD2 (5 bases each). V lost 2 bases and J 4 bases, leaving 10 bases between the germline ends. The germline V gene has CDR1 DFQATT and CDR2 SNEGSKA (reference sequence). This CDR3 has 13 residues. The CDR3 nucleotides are TGCAGTGCTAGAATCGGGGCTGCAGATACGCAGTATTTT. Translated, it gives CSARIGAADTQYF.

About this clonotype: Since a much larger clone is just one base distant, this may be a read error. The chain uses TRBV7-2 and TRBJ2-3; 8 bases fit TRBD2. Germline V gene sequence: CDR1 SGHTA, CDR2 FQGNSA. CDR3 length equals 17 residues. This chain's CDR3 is CASSPVFRLAGSDPQYF. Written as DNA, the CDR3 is TGTGCCAGCAGCCCGGTATTTCGGCTAGCGGGCTCAGATCCGCAGTATTTT.

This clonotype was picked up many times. The CDR3 DNA follows: TGCGCCAGCAGCCGAGGCCGGGCAGACGATACCCCAGATACGCAGTATTTT. Translated, it gives CASSRGRADDTPDTQYF. The V gene is TRBV4-3, the J gene TRBJ2-3, with D hard to call. The V end lost 4 bases, the J end lost 4 bases, and 21 bases lay between the germline ends. The CDR3 is 17 amino acids. CDR1 LGHNA and CDR2 YSLEER come from the germline V gene.

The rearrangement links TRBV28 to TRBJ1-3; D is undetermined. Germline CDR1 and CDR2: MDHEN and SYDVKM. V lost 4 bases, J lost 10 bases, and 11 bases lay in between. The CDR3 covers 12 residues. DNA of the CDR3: TGTGCCAGCAGTTCGACCGCGCCGACCATATATTTT. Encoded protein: CASSSTAPTIYF.

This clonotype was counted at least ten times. The CDR3 is CASSPGGGYTF. For the CDR3, the DNA is TGTGCCAGCAGTCCCGGGGGAGGCTACACCTTC. The chain couples TRBV3-1 to TRBJ1-2; D perhaps matches TRBD1 (5 bases). Between the trimmed V and J ends, which lost 6 bases and 8 bases, there was a span of 10 bases. This CDR3 spans 11 amino acids. Germline CDR1 is LGHDT and CDR2 is YNNKEL (reference sequence).

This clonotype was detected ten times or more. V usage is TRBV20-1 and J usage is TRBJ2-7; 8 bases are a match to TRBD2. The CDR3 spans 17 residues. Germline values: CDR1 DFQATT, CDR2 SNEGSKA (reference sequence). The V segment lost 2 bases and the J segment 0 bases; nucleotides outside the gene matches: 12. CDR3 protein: CSARSSQIAGSSYEQYF. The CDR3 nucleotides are TGCAGTGCTAGATCCTCTCAGATAGCGGGGAGCTCCTACGAGCAGTACTTC.

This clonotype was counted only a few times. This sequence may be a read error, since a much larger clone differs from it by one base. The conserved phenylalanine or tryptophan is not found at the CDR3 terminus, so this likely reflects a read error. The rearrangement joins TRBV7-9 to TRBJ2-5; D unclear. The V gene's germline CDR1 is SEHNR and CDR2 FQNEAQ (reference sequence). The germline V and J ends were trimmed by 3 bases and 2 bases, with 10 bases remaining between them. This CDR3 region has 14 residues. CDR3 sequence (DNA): TGTGCCAGCAGCTTCTCACCGAGGCAAGAGACCCAGTACCTC. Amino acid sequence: CASSFSPRQETQYL.

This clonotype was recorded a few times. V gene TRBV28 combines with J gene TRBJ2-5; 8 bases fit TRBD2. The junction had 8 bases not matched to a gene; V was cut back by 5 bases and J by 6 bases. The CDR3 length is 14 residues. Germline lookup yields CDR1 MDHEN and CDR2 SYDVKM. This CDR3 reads CASSPGGGGKTQYF. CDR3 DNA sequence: TGTGCCAGCAGTCCCGGGGGGGGTGGGAAGACCCAGTACTTC.

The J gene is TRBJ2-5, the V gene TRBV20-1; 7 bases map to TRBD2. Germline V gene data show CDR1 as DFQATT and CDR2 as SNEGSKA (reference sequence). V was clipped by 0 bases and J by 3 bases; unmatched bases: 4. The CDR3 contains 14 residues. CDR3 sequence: CSARDGGEEETQYF. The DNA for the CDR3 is TGCAGTGCTAGAGATGGGGGGGAAGAAGAGACCCAGTACTTC.

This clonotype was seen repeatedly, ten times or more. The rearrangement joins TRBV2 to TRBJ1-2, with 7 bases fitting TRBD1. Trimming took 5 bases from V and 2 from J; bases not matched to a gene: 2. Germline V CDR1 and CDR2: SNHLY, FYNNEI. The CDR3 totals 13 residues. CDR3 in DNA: TGTGCCAGCAGTATGGACAGGAACTATGGCTACACCTTC. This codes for CASSMDRNYGYTF.

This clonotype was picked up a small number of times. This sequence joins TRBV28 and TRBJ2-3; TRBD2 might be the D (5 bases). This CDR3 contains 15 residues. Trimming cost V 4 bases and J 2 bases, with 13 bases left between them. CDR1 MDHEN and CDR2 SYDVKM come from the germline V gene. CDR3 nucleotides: TGTGCCAGCAGTTCCCCCCTAGCCCTCACAGATACGCAGTATTTT. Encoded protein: CASSSPLALTDTQYF.

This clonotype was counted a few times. CDR3 region: CASSLGQGVTEAFF. CDR3 coding DNA: TGCGCCAGCAGCTTGGGACAGGGGGTCACTGAAGCTTTCTTT. The chain carries TRBV5-1 and TRBJ1-1, with 9 nucleotides matching TRBD1. CDR3 length: 14 amino acids. The germline gives CDR1 SGHRS, CDR2 YFSETQ. Trimming cost V 0 bases and J 4 bases; bases outside gene matches: 1.

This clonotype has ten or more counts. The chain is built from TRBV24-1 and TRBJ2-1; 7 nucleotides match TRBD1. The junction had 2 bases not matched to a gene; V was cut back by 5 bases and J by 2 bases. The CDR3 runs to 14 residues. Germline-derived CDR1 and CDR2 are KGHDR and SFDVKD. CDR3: CATSADRAYNEQFF. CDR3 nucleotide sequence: TGTGCCACCAGTGCCGACAGGGCCTACAATGAGCAGTTCTTC.

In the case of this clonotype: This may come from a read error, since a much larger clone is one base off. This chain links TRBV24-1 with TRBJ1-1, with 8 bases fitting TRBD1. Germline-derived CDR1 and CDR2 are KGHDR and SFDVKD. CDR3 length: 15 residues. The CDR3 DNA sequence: TGTGCCGCCAGTGTAGGAACAGGGGGACGCACTGAAGCTTTCTTT. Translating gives CAASVGTGGRTEAFF.